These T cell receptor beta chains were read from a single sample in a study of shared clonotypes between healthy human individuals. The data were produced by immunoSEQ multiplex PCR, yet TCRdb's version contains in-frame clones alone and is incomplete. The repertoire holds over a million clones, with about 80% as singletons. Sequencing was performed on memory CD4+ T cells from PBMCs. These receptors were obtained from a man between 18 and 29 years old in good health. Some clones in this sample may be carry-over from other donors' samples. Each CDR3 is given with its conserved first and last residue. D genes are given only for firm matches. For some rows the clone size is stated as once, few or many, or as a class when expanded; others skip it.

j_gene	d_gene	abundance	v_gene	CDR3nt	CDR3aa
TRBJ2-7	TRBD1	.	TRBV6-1	TGTGCCAGCACAATCGACAGGGGACTGTACGAGCAGTACTTC	CASTIDRGLYEQYF
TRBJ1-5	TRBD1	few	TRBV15	TGTGCCACCAGCAGGGGTAAAGGGACAGGGGGCGATCAGCCCCAGCATTTT	CATSRGKGTGGDQPQHF
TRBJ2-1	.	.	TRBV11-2	TGTGCCAGCAGCTTACGGGACACAAAAGGCCCCTACAATGAGCAGTTCTTC	CASSLRDTKGPYNEQFF
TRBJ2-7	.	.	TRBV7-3	TGTGCCAGCAGCTTAGTTGTGGTAGCAGGGTGGTACGAGCAGTACTTC	CASSLVVVAGWYEQYF
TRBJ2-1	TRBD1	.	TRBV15	TGTGCCACCAGCAGGAAGCCCGGGACAGGGGTATACAATGAGCAGTTCTTC	CATSRKPGTGVYNEQFF
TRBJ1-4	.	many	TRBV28	TGTGCCAGCAGTGAACAAGGGGCGTCTAATGAAAAACTGTTTTTT	CASSEQGASNEKLFF
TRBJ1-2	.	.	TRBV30	TGTGCCTGGAGTGTCAGGAACTATGGCTACACCTTC	CAWSVRNYGYTF
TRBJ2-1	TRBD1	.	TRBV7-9	TGTGCCAGCAGCTTGGAGACAGGGGCAAATGAGCAGTTCTTC	CASSLETGANEQFF
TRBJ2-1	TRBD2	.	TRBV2	TGTGCCAGCAGGGGGAGCCCTAGCGGGGGTTCCTACAATGAGCAGTTCTTC	CASRGSPSGGSYNEQFF
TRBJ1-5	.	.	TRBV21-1	TGTGCCAGCAGCAAAGTCGGCCGGATTGATTGGGGCAATCAGCCCCAGCATTTT	CASSKVGRIDWGNQPQHF
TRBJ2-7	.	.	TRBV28	TGTGCCAGCAGCACGGATGGGGGCGAGCAGTACTTC	CASSTDGGEQYF
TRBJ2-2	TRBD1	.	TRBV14	TGTGCCAGCAGCCCCCGGGACAGGGAGAACACCGGGGAGCTGTTTTTT	CASSPRDRENTGELFF
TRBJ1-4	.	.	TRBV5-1	TGCGCCAGCAGCTTGGAGGTGGGCTTAACAACTAATGAAAAACTGTTTTTT	CASSLEVGLTTNEKLFF
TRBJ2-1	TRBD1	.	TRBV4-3	TGCGCCAGCAGCCAAGACGGCAACCCGGGACAGGGTCCGGCGGATGAGCAGTTCTTC	CASSQDGNPGQGPADEQFF
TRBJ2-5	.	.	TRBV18	TGTGCCAGCTCACCCGACAGACCCCAGTACTTC	CASSPDRPQYF
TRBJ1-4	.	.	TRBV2	TGTGCCAGCAAGTGGGTGGCAAACCCTAATGAAAAACTGTTTTTT	CASKWVANPNEKLFF
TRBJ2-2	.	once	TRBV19	TGTGCCAGTAGTTATTTCAGGGATACGAACACCGGGGAGCTGTTTTTT	CASSYFRDTNTGELFF
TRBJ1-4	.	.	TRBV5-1	TGCGCCAGCAGCTTGATGGGAACTAATGAAAAACTGTTTTTT	CASSLMGTNEKLFF
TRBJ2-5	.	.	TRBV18	TGTGCCAGCTCACCGACCGGGACCGAGACCCAGTACTTC	CASSPTGTETQYF
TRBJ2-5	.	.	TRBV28	TGTGCCAGCAGTTCTCCAGGGTCAGGAGAGACCCAGTACTTC	CASSSPGSGETQYF
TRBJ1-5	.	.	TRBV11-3	TGTGCCAGCAGCTTAGTGGGCGTTAGGCGGGTCGGGAATCAGCCCCAGCATTTT	CASSLVGVRRVGNQPQHF
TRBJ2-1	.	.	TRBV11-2	TGTGCCAGCAGCCGTCGAGGGGCGGGACCTCGGGGGAATGAGCAGTTCTTC	CASSRRGAGPRGNEQFF
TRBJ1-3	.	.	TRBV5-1	TGCGCCAGCAGCTTGGAAGTCTCGGCGAGGGGCATATATTTT	CASSLEVSARGIYF
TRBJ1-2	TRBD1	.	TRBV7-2	TGTGCCAGCAGCCGAGGACAGGGTGTAGGTGGCTACACCTTC	CASSRGQGVGGYTF
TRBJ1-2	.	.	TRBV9	TGTGCCAGCAGCGACTTTCTGGGTGGCTACACCTTC	CASSDFLGGYTF
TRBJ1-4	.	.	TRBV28	TGTGCCAGCAGTCCTACAGGAGCTAATAATGAAAAACTGTTTTTT	CASSPTGANNEKLFF
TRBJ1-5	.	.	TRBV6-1	TGTGCCAGCAGTGAAAGCGGTTTCGACAATCAGCCCCAGCATTTT	CASSESGFDNQPQHF
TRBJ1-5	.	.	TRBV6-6	TGTGCCAGCAGTACCCAACAGATCCAGCATTTT	CASSTQQIQHF
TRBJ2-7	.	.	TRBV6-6	TGTGCCAGCAGTCCAAACCCCTACGAGCAGTACTTC	CASSPNPYEQYF
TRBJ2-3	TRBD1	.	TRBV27	TGTGCCAGCAGACAGGGGGTTGGCACAGATACGCAGTATTTT	CASRQGVGTDTQYF
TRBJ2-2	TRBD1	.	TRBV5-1	TGCGCCAGCAGCCCGCGGACAGGCACCGGGGAGCTGTTTTTT	CASSPRTGTGELFF
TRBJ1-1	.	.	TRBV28	TGTGCCAGCATCCATGGGTTGAACACTGAAGCTTTCTTT	CASIHGLNTEAFF
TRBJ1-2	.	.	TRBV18	TGTGCCAGCTCACCAGCCCAGGGTAGCTTTAACTATGGCTACACCTTC	CASSPAQGSFNYGYTF
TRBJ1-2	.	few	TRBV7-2	TGTGCCAGCAGCCCTCAAGGGGGGGTCAGGGGCTACACCTTC	CASSPQGGVRGYTF
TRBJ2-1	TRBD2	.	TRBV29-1	TGCAGCGTTGACGGGACTACTAACGGTAGTGACAATGAGCAGTTCTTC	CSVDGTTNGSDNEQFF
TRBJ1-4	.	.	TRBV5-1	TGCGCCAGCAGCTTGGCACAGGGAAGAGAAAAACTGTTTTTT	CASSLAQGREKLFF
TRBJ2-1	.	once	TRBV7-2	TGTGCCAGCGGCCCAGGATGGGATGAGCAGTTCTTC	CASGPGWDEQFF
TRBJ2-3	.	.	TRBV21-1	TGTGCCAGCAGCAAAGTTAAATCTAGCACAGATACGCAGTATTTT	CASSKVKSSTDTQYF
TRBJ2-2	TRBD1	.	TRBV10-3	TGTGCCATCAGTGAAATTCCGGGACAGGGTAGGAGGACCGGGGAGCTGTTTTTT	CAISEIPGQGRRTGELFF
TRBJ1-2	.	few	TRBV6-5	TGTGCCAGCAGCGGACGGTCCAGGGGCTACACCTTC	CASSGRSRGYTF
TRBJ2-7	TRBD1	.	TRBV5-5	TGTGCCAGCAGCTTGGCCTACGGGACAGGGGGCTACGAGCAGTACTTC	CASSLAYGTGGYEQYF